The entry below gives a single T cell receptor (beta chain) sequence along with its context. Clones were sequenced by immunoSEQ multiplex PCR, and TCRdb holds only the in-frame ones, with some missing. This sample has 20,000 to 25,000 clones, with 95% to 98% found just once. This record comes from a study of monozygotic twins with cystic fibrosis. The CDR3 sequence is 16 residues long. CDR1 and CDR2 (germline): SGHNT, YENEEA. V trimming: 4 bases; J trimming: 10 bases; junction bases outside the gene matches: 8. The TCR was taken from a girl under 18 with cystic fibrosis. The chain combines TRBV11-3 with TRBJ2-1, with 15 bases fitting TRBD2. The source material was blood. The CDR3 region is CASSSRTSGRAGEQFF. CDR3 nucleotides: TGTGCCAGCAGCTCCCGGACTAGCGGGAGGGCGGGCGAGCAGTTCTTC.